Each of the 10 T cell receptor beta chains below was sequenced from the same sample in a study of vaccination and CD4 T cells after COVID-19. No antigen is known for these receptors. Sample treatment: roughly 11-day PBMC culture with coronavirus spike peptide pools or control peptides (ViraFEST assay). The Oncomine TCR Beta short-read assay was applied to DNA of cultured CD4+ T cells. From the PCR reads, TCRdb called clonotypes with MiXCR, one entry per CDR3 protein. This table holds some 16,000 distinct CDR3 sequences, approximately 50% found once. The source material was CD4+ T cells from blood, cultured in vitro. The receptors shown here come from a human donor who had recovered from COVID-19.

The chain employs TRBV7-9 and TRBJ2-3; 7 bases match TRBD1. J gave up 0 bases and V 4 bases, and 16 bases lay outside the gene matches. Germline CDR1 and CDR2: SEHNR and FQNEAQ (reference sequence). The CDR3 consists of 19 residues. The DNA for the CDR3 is TGTGCCAGCAGCTCCCCTGAACGCGTAACAGGGGCCAGCACAGATACGCAGTATTTT. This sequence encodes CASSSPERVTGASTDTQYF.

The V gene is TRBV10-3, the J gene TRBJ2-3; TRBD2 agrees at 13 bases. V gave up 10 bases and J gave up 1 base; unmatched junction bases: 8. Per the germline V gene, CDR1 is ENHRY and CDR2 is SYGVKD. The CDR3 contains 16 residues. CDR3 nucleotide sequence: TGTGCCACCCACCGCGGACTAGCGGGGGGCACAGATACGCAGTATTTT. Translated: CATHRGLAGGTDTQYF.

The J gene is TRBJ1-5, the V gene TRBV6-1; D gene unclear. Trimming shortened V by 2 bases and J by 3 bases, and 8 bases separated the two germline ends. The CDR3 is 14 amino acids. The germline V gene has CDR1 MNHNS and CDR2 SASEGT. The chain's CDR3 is CASSEQRSNQPQHF. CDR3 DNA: TGTGCCAGCAGTGAACAACGTTCCAATCAGCCCCAGCATTTT.

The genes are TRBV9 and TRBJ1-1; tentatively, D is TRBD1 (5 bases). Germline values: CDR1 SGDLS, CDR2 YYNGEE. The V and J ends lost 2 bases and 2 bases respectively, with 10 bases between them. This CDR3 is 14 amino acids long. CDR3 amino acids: CASSVNQGNTEAFF. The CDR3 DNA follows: TGTGCCAGCAGCGTTAACCAGGGAAACACTGAAGCTTTCTTT. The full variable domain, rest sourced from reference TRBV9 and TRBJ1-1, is DSGVTQTPKHLITATGQRVTLRCSPRSGDLSVYWYQQSLDQGLQFLIQYYNGEERAKGNILERFSAQQFPDLHSELNLSSLELGDSALYFCASSVNQGNTEAFFGQGTRLTVV.

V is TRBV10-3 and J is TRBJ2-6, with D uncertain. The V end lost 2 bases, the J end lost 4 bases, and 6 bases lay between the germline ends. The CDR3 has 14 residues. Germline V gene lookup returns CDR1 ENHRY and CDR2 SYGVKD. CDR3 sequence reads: CAISEIGGANVLTF. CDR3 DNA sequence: TGTGCCATCAGTGAGATCGGAGGGGCCAACGTCCTGACTTTC.

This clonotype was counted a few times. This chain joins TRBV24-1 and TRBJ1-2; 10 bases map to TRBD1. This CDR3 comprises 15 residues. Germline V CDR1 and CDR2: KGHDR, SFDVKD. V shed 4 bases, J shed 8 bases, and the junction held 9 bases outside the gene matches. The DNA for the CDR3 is TGTGCCACCAGTGACCGAACCGGGACAGGGGCCGGCTACACCTTC. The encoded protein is CATSDRTGTGAGYTF.

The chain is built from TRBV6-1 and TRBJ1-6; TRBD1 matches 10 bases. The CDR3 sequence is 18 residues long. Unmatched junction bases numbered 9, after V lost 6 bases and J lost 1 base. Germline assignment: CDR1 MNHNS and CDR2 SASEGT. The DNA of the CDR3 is TGTGCCAGCAGACGGGACAGGGGCGCTGGGTCCTATAATTCACCCCTCCACTTT. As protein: CASRRDRGAGSYNSPLHF.

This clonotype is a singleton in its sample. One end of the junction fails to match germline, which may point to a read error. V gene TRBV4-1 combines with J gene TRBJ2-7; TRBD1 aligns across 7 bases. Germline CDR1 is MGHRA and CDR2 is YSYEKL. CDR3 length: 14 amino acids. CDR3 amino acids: CASSQAIRDRGQDF. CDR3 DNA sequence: TGCGCCAGCAGCCAAGCGATCCGGGACAGAGGACAGGACTTC.

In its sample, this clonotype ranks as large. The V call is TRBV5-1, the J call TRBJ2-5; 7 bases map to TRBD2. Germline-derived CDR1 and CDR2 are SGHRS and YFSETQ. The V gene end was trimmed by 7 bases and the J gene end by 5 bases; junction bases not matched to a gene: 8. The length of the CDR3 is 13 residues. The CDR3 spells CASSGGEGETQYF. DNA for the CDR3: TGCGCCAGCTCGGGCGGGGAGGGGGAGACCCAGTACTTC.

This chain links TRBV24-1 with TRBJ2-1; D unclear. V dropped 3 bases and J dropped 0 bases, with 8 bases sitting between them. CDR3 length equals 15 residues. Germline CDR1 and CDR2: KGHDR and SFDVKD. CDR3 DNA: TGTGCCACCAGTGATAGCAGGTTCTCCTACAATGAGCAGTTCTTC. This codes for CATSDSRFSYNEQFF.